These 12 T cell receptor beta chains originate from one sample sequenced in a study of cytomegalovirus exposure and HLA in healthy donors. The PCR was carried out with 60 Vbeta primers and 13 Jbeta primers. Sequencing was performed with immunoSEQ multiplex PCR; in TCRdb, only in-frame clones are kept and a portion is missing. Seen here are about 200,000 clones, approximately 80% observed once, and the top ten hold roughly 0.66%. Sequenced input: PBMCs. The receptors here all came from a boy aged 2 to 10 in good health and CMV-seronegative.

The rearrangement links TRBV2 to TRBJ2-2; 11 nucleotides agree with TRBD2. Germline values: CDR1 SNHLY, CDR2 FYNNEI. V gave up 7 bases and J gave up 2 bases; unmatched junction bases: 6. The CDR3 sequence is 16 residues long. The CDR3, as DNA: TGTGCCAGCAAGGCTACTAGCGGGGGAAACACCGGGGAGCTGTTTTTT. It is translated as CASKATSGGNTGELFF.

CDR3 region: CASSQTYSGTGNSPLHF. Here the CDR3 DNA reads TGTGCCAGCAGCCAAACCTACTCCGGGACAGGCAATTCACCCCTCCACTTT. The V gene is TRBV4-2, the J gene TRBJ1-6; 8 bases match TRBD1. Germline V gene sequence: CDR1 LGHNA, CDR2 YNFKEQ. CDR3 length: 17 amino acids. J lost 7 bases, V lost 2 bases, and 10 bases had no gene match.

With respect to this clone: This CDR3 fails to terminate in the conserved phenylalanine or tryptophan, so it likely reflects a read error. V gene TRBV7-2 combines with J gene TRBJ2-3; 10 bases are a match to TRBD2. Germline-derived CDR1 and CDR2 are SGHTA and FQGNSA. The CDR3 is 16 amino acids. V was clipped by 1 base and J by 2 bases; unmatched bases: 3. CDR3 sequence (DNA): TGTGCCAGCAGCTTAGGACTAGCGGGTAACACAGATACGCAGTATCTT. Its protein product is CASSLGLAGNTDTQYL.

The chain couples TRBV30 to TRBJ2-7, with D possibly being TRBD2 (5 bases). The germline V gene has CDR1 GTSNPN and CDR2 SVGIG (reference sequence). CDR3 length: 15 residues. Between the trimmed V and J ends, which lost 4 bases and 5 bases, there was a span of 21 bases. The CDR3 reads CAWKPPSPNFDEQYF. Here the CDR3 DNA reads TGTGCCTGGAAACCCCCTAGCCCGAATTTCGACGAGCAGTACTTC.

The chain combines TRBV6-6 with TRBJ1-5; weak D call: TRBD1 (5 bases). This CDR3 contains 16 residues. In germline, CDR1 is MNHNY, CDR2 SVGAGI (reference sequence). Between the trimmed V and J ends, which lost 2 bases and 3 bases, there was a span of 14 bases. CDR3 region: CASSYGAGGDNQPQHF. CDR3 DNA sequence: TGTGCCAGCAGTTACGGGGCCGGGGGGGACAATCAGCCCCAGCATTTT.

This chain connects TRBV19 to TRBJ1-2, with D tentatively TRBD1 (6 bases). Germline V CDR1 and CDR2: LNHDA, SQIVND (reference sequence). The germline V and J ends were trimmed by 6 bases and 5 bases, with 16 bases remaining between them. The CDR3 has 14 residues. The DNA of the CDR3 is TGTGCCAGTAGCAATCCGCCTACAGGGTATGGCTACACCTTC. This gives the protein CASSNPPTGYGYTF.

This clone was seen just once. The chain uses TRBV7-8 and TRBJ2-3; 8 bases map to TRBD1. The germline V gene encodes CDR1 SGHVS and CDR2 FQNEAQ. Trimming at V came to 1 base and at J to 3 bases, leaving 3 bases not matched to a gene. This CDR3 has 15 residues. CDR3 amino acids: CASSLGTGRTDTQYF. As DNA, the CDR3 is TGTGCCAGCAGCTTAGGGACAGGGAGAACAGATACGCAGTATTTT.

This clone was picked up a small number of times. This chain joins TRBV6-4 and TRBJ2-3; 13 bases fit TRBD2. Germline V gene sequence: CDR1 MRHNA, CDR2 SNTAGT. The CDR3 covers 15 residues. Trimming took 4 bases from V and 6 from J; bases not matched to a gene: 4. CDR3 sequence (DNA): TGTGCCAGCAGTGGGGGGACTAGCGGGGCCGATACGCAGTATTTT. It codes for CASSGGTSGADTQYF.

This clone was detected only a few times. This CDR3 reads CASSEGQGGQPQHF. The CDR3 DNA sequence: TGTGCCAGCAGTGAGGGGCAGGGGGGTCAGCCCCAGCATTTT. The rearrangement uses TRBV2 and TRBJ1-5; 7 bases align to TRBD1. From germline, CDR1 is SNHLY and CDR2 FYNNEI. V lost 3 bases and J lost 6; bases outside the gene matches: 5. This CDR3 region has 14 residues.

This chain links TRBV23-1 with TRBJ1-1; TRBD1 matches 10 bases. TRBV23-1 is sorted into the ORF group, with uncertain function. This CDR3 comprises 22 residues. Germline trimming cut 0 bases from V and 3 bases from J; bases unmatched to any gene: 22. Here the CDR3 reads CASSQSYNQLPGQGLLYTEAFF. CDR3 nucleotides: TGCGCCAGCAGTCAATCCTACAACCAATTACCGGGACAGGGGCTCCTTTACACTGAAGCTTTCTTT.

The V call is TRBV5-8, the J call TRBJ2-7; 7 bases match TRBD1. The junction had 0 bases not matched to a gene; V was cut back by 3 bases and J by 0 bases. This CDR3 has 13 residues. Germline lookup yields CDR1 SGHTS and CDR2 YDEGEE. The CDR3 loop is CASSWDSSYEQYF. The CDR3 DNA is TGTGCCAGCAGCTGGGACAGCTCCTACGAGCAGTACTTC. Filled out from reference TRBV5-8 and TRBJ2-7, the complete variable domain reads EAGVTQSPTHLIKTRGQQATLRCSPISGHTSVYWYQQALGLGLQFLLWYDEGEERNRGNFPPRFSGRQFPNYSSELNVNALELEDSALYLCASSWDSSYEQYFGPGTRLTVT.

The V call is TRBV27, the J call TRBJ2-7; 7 bases match TRBD2. The CDR3 has 13 amino acids. The germline V gene encodes CDR1 MNHEY and CDR2 SMNVEV (reference sequence). V shed 8 bases, J shed 2 bases, and the junction held 6 bases outside the gene matches. CDR3 bases: TGTGCCAGCCAAGGGGAGGGACCCTACGAGCAGTACTTC. Amino acids: CASQGEGPYEQYF.